The rows below give T cell receptor beta chains drawn from one sample of a study of low-dose radiotherapy and immunotherapy resistance in tumors. TCRdb re-derived calls from the reads in MiXCR, one entry per CDR3 protein. The table has some 71,000 distinct CDR3 sequences, 31% seen once. The sample here was PBMCs, taken before treatment. These receptors all come from a female donor with ovarian cancer. Each CDR3 is given with its conserved first and last residue. The order of the fields is clone size, J gene, D gene, CDR3 length, V gene, CDR3 protein, CDR3 DNA. The D gene is left open where the match is weak. Not every row has a clone size; where given, it reads once, few, many or a size class.

clone size: many
J gene: TRBJ2-7
D gene: TRBD1
CDR3 length: 14
V gene: TRBV6-8
CDR3 protein: CASSTTGTVGEQYF
CDR3 DNA: TGTGCCAGCAGTACGACAGGGACCGTAGGGGAGCAGTACTTC

clone size: NA
J gene: TRBJ2-5
D gene: NA
CDR3 length: 17
V gene: TRBV11-3
CDR3 protein: CASSQPSGNLGSETQYF
CDR3 DNA: TGTGCCAGCAGCCAACCCTCAGGGAATCTAGGCTCAGAGACCCAGTACTTC

clone size: many
J gene: TRBJ1-4
D gene: TRBD1
CDR3 length: 20
V gene: TRBV25-1
CDR3 protein: CASSERRPRTGKGSGEKLFF
CDR3 DNA: TGTGCCAGCAGTGAACGGCGCCCCCGGACAGGGAAGGGGAGTGGTGAAAAACTGTTTTTT

clone size: many
J gene: TRBJ2-1
D gene: TRBD2
CDR3 length: 17
V gene: TRBV7-8
CDR3 protein: CASSFSLAGVRYNEQFF
CDR3 DNA: TGTGCCAGCAGCTTTTCTCTAGCGGGAGTTCGCTACAATGAGCAGTTCTTC

clone size: few
J gene: TRBJ1-2
D gene: TRBD1
CDR3 length: 15
V gene: TRBV7-3
CDR3 protein: CASSRNRGRSYGYTF
CDR3 DNA: TGTGCCAGCAGCCGAAACAGGGGGCGATCCTATGGCTACACCTTC

clone size: few
J gene: TRBJ1-2
D gene: NA
CDR3 length: 11
V gene: TRBV28
CDR3 protein: CASSLAKGYTF
CDR3 DNA: TGTGCCAGCAGTTTAGCTAAAGGCTACACCTTC

clone size: many
J gene: TRBJ2-3
D gene: NA
CDR3 length: 13
V gene: TRBV6-2/TRBV6-3
CDR3 protein: CASRPPGTDTQYF
CDR3 DNA: TGTGCCAGCAGGCCCCCGGGCACAGATACGCAGTATTTT

clone size: NA
J gene: TRBJ2-5
D gene: TRBD2
CDR3 length: 16
V gene: TRBV5-4
CDR3 protein: CASSGGTSGAQETQYF
CDR3 DNA: TGTGCCAGCAGCGGTGGGACTAGCGGGGCCCAAGAGACCCAGTACTTC

clone size: many
J gene: TRBJ2-2
D gene: NA
CDR3 length: 14
V gene: TRBV9
CDR3 protein: CASSVVRDTGELFF
CDR3 DNA: TGTGCCAGCAGCGTAGTAAGAGACACCGGGGAGCTGTTTTTT

clone size: many
J gene: TRBJ2-1
D gene: NA
CDR3 length: 13
V gene: TRBV11-2
CDR3 protein: CASSSSPGLEQFF
CDR3 DNA: TGTGCCAGCAGCTCCTCCCCGGGACTTGAGCAGTTCTTC

clone size: many
J gene: TRBJ2-7
D gene: NA
CDR3 length: 15
V gene: TRBV7-6
CDR3 protein: CASSLSPEGSYEQYF
CDR3 DNA: TGTGCCAGCAGCTTATCCCCAGAGGGGAGCTACGAGCAGTACTTC

clone size: many
J gene: TRBJ2-7
D gene: NA
CDR3 length: 13
V gene: TRBV5-1
CDR3 protein: CASSLGPRLEQYF
CDR3 DNA: TGCGCCAGCAGCTTGGGACCTCGTCTCGAGCAGTACTTC

clone size: many
J gene: TRBJ2-6
D gene: TRBD1
CDR3 length: 16
V gene: TRBV28
CDR3 protein: CATSGTGTYGANVLTF
CDR3 DNA: TGTGCCACCAGTGGGACAGGGACGTACGGGGCCAACGTCCTGACTTTC

clone size: NA
J gene: TRBJ2-2
D gene: NA
CDR3 length: 13
V gene: TRBV27
CDR3 protein: CASSYKNTGELFF
CDR3 DNA: TGTGCCAGCAGCTACAAGAACACCGGGGAGCTGTTTTTT

clone size: many
J gene: TRBJ2-5
D gene: NA
CDR3 length: 12
V gene: TRBV10-3
CDR3 protein: CAISETAETQYF
CDR3 DNA: TGTGCCATCAGTGAGACAGCCGAGACCCAGTACTTC

clone size: NA
J gene: TRBJ2-7
D gene: NA
CDR3 length: 15
V gene: TRBV5-1
CDR3 protein: CASSFRDGALYEQYF
CDR3 DNA: TGCGCCAGCAGCTTCCGGGACGGAGCCCTATACGAGCAGTACTTC

clone size: many
J gene: TRBJ1-5
D gene: TRBD1
CDR3 length: 15
V gene: TRBV20-1
CDR3 protein: CSARAGTGINQPQHF
CDR3 DNA: TGCAGTGCTAGAGCCGGGACAGGGATCAATCAGCCCCAGCATTTT

clone size: many
J gene: TRBJ1-1
D gene: NA
CDR3 length: 15
V gene: TRBV2
CDR3 protein: CASSGGGAQNTEAFF
CDR3 DNA: TGTGCCAGCTCCGGGGGGGGGGCCCAGAACACTGAAGCTTTCTTT

clone size: NA
J gene: TRBJ1-1
D gene: TRBD1
CDR3 length: 13
V gene: TRBV7-7
CDR3 protein: CVSSVRGGIEAFF
CDR3 DNA: TGTGTCAGCAGCGTCAGAGGGGGCATTGAAGCTTTCTTT

clone size: NA
J gene: TRBJ1-2
D gene: NA
CDR3 length: 14
V gene: TRBV30
CDR3 protein: CAWSEGRFSYGYTF
CDR3 DNA: TGTGCCTGGAGTGAGGGCAGGTTTTCCTATGGCTACACCTTC

clone size: many
J gene: TRBJ1-5
D gene: NA
CDR3 length: 15
V gene: TRBV12-3/TRBV12-4
CDR3 protein: CASSPPDRGTQVPNF
CDR3 DNA: TGTGCCAGCAGTCCTCCCGACAGAGGGACCCAGGTCCCCAATTTT

clone size: many
J gene: TRBJ1-1
D gene: NA
CDR3 length: 12
V gene: TRBV7-9
CDR3 protein: CASSLESFEAFF
CDR3 DNA: TGTGCCAGCAGCTTAGAGTCCTTTGAAGCTTTCTTT

clone size: many
J gene: TRBJ1-1
D gene: TRBD1
CDR3 length: 13
V gene: TRBV30
CDR3 protein: CAWDRGANTEAFF
CDR3 DNA: TGTGCCTGGGACAGGGGCGCGAACACTGAAGCTTTCTTT

clone size: many
J gene: TRBJ1-6
D gene: TRBD1
CDR3 length: 16
V gene: TRBV20-1
CDR3 protein: CSAFAHPGQGSSPLHF
CDR3 DNA: TGCAGTGCTTTCGCTCATCCGGGACAGGGGAGTTCACCCCTCCACTTT

clone size: many
J gene: TRBJ1-6
D gene: NA
CDR3 length: 14
V gene: TRBV20-1
CDR3 protein: CSARDPGGDSPLHF
CDR3 DNA: TGCAGTGCTAGAGATCCGGGGGGGGACTCACCCCTCCACTTT

clone size: many
J gene: TRBJ2-3
D gene: TRBD1
CDR3 length: 17
V gene: TRBV10-3
CDR3 protein: CAISDLTGTGVTDTQYF
CDR3 DNA: TGTGCCATCAGTGACCTCACCGGGACAGGGGTCACAGATACGCAGTATTTT

clone size: many
J gene: TRBJ2-7
D gene: NA
CDR3 length: 12
V gene: TRBV5-1
CDR3 protein: CASSSDGYEQYF
CDR3 DNA: TGTGCCAGCAGCTCCGATGGCTACGAGCAGTACTTC

clone size: many
J gene: TRBJ1-1
D gene: NA
CDR3 length: 15
V gene: TRBV5-1
CDR3 protein: CASSQGPGGNTEAFF
CDR3 DNA: TGCGCCAGCAGCCAGGGACCGGGCGGGAACACTGAAGCTTTCTTT

clone size: few
J gene: TRBJ1-4
D gene: TRBD1
CDR3 length: 17
V gene: TRBV19
CDR3 protein: CASSQYHLGQGGEKLFF
CDR3 DNA: TGTGCCAGTAGCCAGTATCATCTTGGACAGGGTGGCGAAAAACTGTTTTTT

clone size: NA
J gene: TRBJ1-1
D gene: TRBD1
CDR3 length: 16
V gene: TRBV18
CDR3 protein: CASSPRQGRMNTEAFF
CDR3 DNA: TGTGCCAGCTCACCACGACAGGGAAGGATGAACACTGAAGCTTTCTTT

clone size: NA
J gene: TRBJ2-5
D gene: TRBD2
CDR3 length: 14
V gene: TRBV20-1
CDR3 protein: CSASRLAGWETQYF
CDR3 DNA: TGCAGTGCTAGCCGACTAGCGGGGTGGGAGACCCAGTACTTC

clone size: NA
J gene: TRBJ2-1
D gene: TRBD2
CDR3 length: 16
V gene: TRBV7-9
CDR3 protein: CASSSGLAGWRGEQFF
CDR3 DNA: TGTGCCAGCAGCTCGGGACTAGCGGGATGGCGTGGCGAGCAGTTCTTC

clone size: many
J gene: TRBJ2-7
D gene: NA
CDR3 length: 15
V gene: TRBV6-2/TRBV6-3
CDR3 protein: CASFKGPMGIYEQYF
CDR3 DNA: TGTGCCAGCTTTAAGGGACCTATGGGGATTTACGAGCAGTACTTC

clone size: many
J gene: TRBJ1-6
D gene: NA
CDR3 length: 13
V gene: TRBV2
CDR3 protein: CASSTDIFSPLHF
CDR3 DNA: TGTGCCAGCAGTACCGACATATTTTCACCCCTCCACTTT

clone size: NA
J gene: TRBJ2-3
D gene: NA
CDR3 length: 17
V gene: TRBV2
CDR3 protein: CASGTPGMMVETDTQYF
CDR3 DNA: TGTGCCAGCGGTACTCCAGGTATGATGGTGGAGACAGATACGCAGTATTTT

clone size: few
J gene: TRBJ2-2
D gene: NA
CDR3 length: 18
V gene: TRBV5-1
CDR3 protein: CASPQLAGFANTGELFFF
CDR3 DNA: NA

clone size: many
J gene: TRBJ1-1
D gene: NA
CDR3 length: 15
V gene: TRBV2
CDR3 protein: CASRSQADPNTEAFF
CDR3 DNA: TGTGCCAGCAGGTCCCAGGCTGATCCGAACACTGAAGCTTTCTTT

clone size: few
J gene: TRBJ1-2
D gene: TRBD1
CDR3 length: 14
V gene: TRBV10-3
CDR3 protein: CAISQGQNNYGYTF
CDR3 DNA: TGTGCCATCAGTCAGGGACAGAACAACTATGGCTACACCTTC

clone size: NA
J gene: TRBJ2-3
D gene: NA
CDR3 length: 15
V gene: TRBV6-2/TRBV6-3
CDR3 protein: CASSYSPGETDTQYF
CDR3 DNA: TGTGCCAGCAGTTACTCGCCGGGGGAGACAGATACGCAGTATTTT

clone size: many
J gene: TRBJ1-1
D gene: TRBD1
CDR3 length: 17
V gene: TRBV20-1
CDR3 protein: CSARDYPGQGASTEAFF
CDR3 DNA: TGCAGTGCTAGAGATTACCCGGGACAGGGGGCGAGCACTGAAGCTTTCTTT

clone size: NA
J gene: TRBJ2-5
D gene: NA
CDR3 length: 12
V gene: TRBV30
CDR3 protein: CAWRAARETQYF
CDR3 DNA: TGTGCCTGGAGGGCGGCTAGAGAGACCCAGTACTTC

clone size: NA
J gene: TRBJ1-1
D gene: NA
CDR3 length: 14
V gene: TRBV7-9
CDR3 protein: CASTKTGRETEAFF
CDR3 DNA: TGTGCCAGCACCAAAACCGGGAGGGAGACTGAAGCTTTCTTT

clone size: many
J gene: TRBJ1-2
D gene: NA
CDR3 length: 12
V gene: TRBV5-1
CDR3 protein: CASSLANYGYTF
CDR3 DNA: TGCGCCAGCAGCTTGGCCAACTATGGCTACACCTTC

clone size: NA
J gene: TRBJ1-5
D gene: TRBD1
CDR3 length: 15
V gene: TRBV3-1
CDR3 protein: CASSQGPGGEQPQHF
CDR3 DNA: TGTGCCAGCAGCCAAGGTCCAGGGGGCGAGCAGCCCCAGCATTTT

clone size: NA
J gene: TRBJ2-2
D gene: TRBD2
CDR3 length: 15
V gene: TRBV7-2
CDR3 protein: CASSEVAGGTGELFF
CDR3 DNA: TGTGCCAGCAGCGAGGTGGCGGGAGGAACCGGGGAGCTGTTTTTT

clone size: many
J gene: TRBJ2-5
D gene: TRBD2
CDR3 length: 15
V gene: TRBV9
CDR3 protein: CASSDLAGGPGTQYF
CDR3 DNA: TGTGCCAGCAGCGACCTAGCGGGGGGGCCAGGGACCCAGTACTTC

clone size: many
J gene: TRBJ2-7
D gene: NA
CDR3 length: 13
V gene: TRBV7-9
CDR3 protein: CASSLDGIYEQYF
CDR3 DNA: TGTGCCAGCAGCTTAGATGGAATCTACGAGCAGTACTTC

clone size: many
J gene: TRBJ2-1
D gene: NA
CDR3 length: 12
V gene: TRBV5-3
CDR3 protein: CASSFAGNEQFF
CDR3 DNA: TGTGCCAGCAGCTTCGCTGGAAATGAGCAGTTCTTC

clone size: NA
J gene: TRBJ2-2
D gene: TRBD1
CDR3 length: 15
V gene: TRBV6-2/TRBV6-3
CDR3 protein: CASSFGTGRTGELFF
CDR3 DNA: TGTGCCAGCAGCTTCGGGACAGGGCGCACCGGGGAGCTGTTTTTT